These 15 T cell receptor beta chains share one sample of origin, sequenced in a study of T cell responses to AZD1222 COVID-19 vaccine (dated by TCRdb to 2020 to 2023). Libraries were made using the immunoSEQ multiplex PCR assay. Imported from immuneACCESS, the table was reduced by TCRdb to in-frame sequences with V and J called. These copies leave out some clones; in studies compared against another copy, an unresolved V gene accounts for under half, and the cause of the remainder is not known. The sample table shows around 150,000 clones, and about 93% are seen once. Of the sample, 6% to 7.5% is held by the ten largest clones. The intended sense of this specimen's time point label: about 28 days (+/-7) after the second vaccine dose. The sequences come from peripheral blood, collected 28 days after the second AZD1222 dose. Receptors were obtained from an adult who received the AZD1222 COVID-19 vaccine.

In this sample, this clone turned up once. The chain combines TRBV29-1 with TRBJ2-7, with 8 nucleotides matching TRBD1. V shed 7 bases, J shed 3 bases, and the junction held 8 bases outside the gene matches. CDR1 is SQVTM and CDR2 is ANQGSEA in the germline V gene. CDR3 size: 13 residues. The CDR3 DNA is TGCAGCGCCCGGACAGGGAAAGGCTACGAGCAGTACTTC. Translating it yields CSARTGKGYEQYF.

The genes are TRBV7-9 and TRBJ2-5; 12 bases agree with TRBD2. The CDR3 consists of 17 residues. CDR1 and CDR2 (germline): SEHNR, FQNEAQ (reference sequence). V shed 5 bases and J 5 bases; nucleotides not matched to a gene: 12. The CDR3 DNA sequence: TGTGCCAGCAGCCCCGCTCTAGCGGGGGGGCTGGAGGAGACCCAGTACTTC. Protein sequence: CASSPALAGGLEETQYF. Together with reference TRBV7-9 and TRBJ2-5, the CDR3 gives the full variable domain: DTGVSQNPRHKITKRGQNVTFRCDPISEHNRLYWYRQTLGQGPEFLTYFQNEAQLEKSRLLSDRFSAERPKGSFSTLEIQRTEQGDSAMYLCASSPALAGGLEETQYFGPGTRLLVL.

This rearrangement joins TRBV7-9 to TRBJ1-4; 8 bases agree with TRBD1. The CDR3 has 16 residues. Per the germline V gene, CDR1 is SEHNR and CDR2 is FQNEAQ (reference sequence). The V segment lost 2 bases and the J segment 3 bases; nucleotides outside the gene matches: 5. The CDR3 DNA reads TGTGCCAGCAGCTTAATGGAACAGGGGGCTAATGAAAAACTGTTTTTT. This codes for CASSLMEQGANEKLFF.

The genes are TRBV7-9 and TRBJ1-6; the D gene is possibly TRBD1 (6 bases). The germline gives CDR1 SEHNR, CDR2 FQNEAQ (reference sequence). The V and J ends lost 4 bases and 5 bases respectively, with 15 bases between them. The CDR3 runs to 16 residues. The CDR3 here is CASSSPVGADNSPLHF. CDR3 nucleotide sequence: TGTGCCAGCAGCTCCCCCGTGGGGGCCGATAATTCACCCCTCCACTTT. The variable domain in full, with the rest retrieved from reference TRBV7-9 and TRBJ1-6, is DTGVSQNPRHKITKRGQNVTFRCDPISEHNRLYWYRQTLGQGPEFLTYFQNEAQLEKSRLLSDRFSAERPKGSFSTLEIQRTEQGDSAMYLCASSSPVGADNSPLHFGNGTRLTVT.

This clone was counted a single time. Its ends do not fully match the called genes, so a read error is possible. V usage is TRBV7-8 and J usage is TRBJ2-7, with 7 bases lining up with TRBD1. Germline CDR1 SGHVS, CDR2 FQNEAQ. The CDR3 extends over 13 amino acids. The chain's CDR3 is CASSLGDRTLLNF. DNA of the CDR3: TGTGCCAGCAGCTTAGGGGACAGAACTCTTTTGAACTTC.

The rearrangement joins TRBV4-1 to TRBJ1-6, with 7 bases identical to TRBD1. The CDR3 spans 16 residues. The ends lost 3 bases at V and 6 bases at J; junction bases unmatched: 8. Germline CDR1 reads MGHRA; CDR2 reads YSYEKL. For the CDR3, the DNA is TGCGCCAGCAGCCACCTCGACAGGGCCACTAATTCACCCCTCCACTTT. As protein: CASSHLDRATNSPLHF.

The chain employs TRBV4-2 and TRBJ2-1; possible D gene TRBD2, 6 bases. Germline lookup yields CDR1 LGHNA and CDR2 YNFKEQ. V shed 0 bases and J shed 4 bases, with 13 bases lying between them. CDR3 size: 16 residues. The CDR3 is CASSQEGLNKYNEQFF. CDR3 DNA sequence: TGTGCCAGCAGCCAAGAGGGACTCAACAAATACAATGAGCAGTTCTTC.

This chain connects TRBV28 to TRBJ1-5, with D possibly being TRBD1 (6 bases). V was cut by 2 bases and J by 5 bases, with 10 bases left in between. The germline V gene encodes CDR1 MDHEN and CDR2 SYDVKM. The CDR3 sequence is 14 residues long. This CDR3 is CASSLRGAYQPQHF. The CDR3 coding sequence is TGTGCCAGCAGTTTAAGGGGGGCCTATCAGCCCCAGCATTTT.

V gene TRBV19 combines with J gene TRBJ2-3, with a weak D call TRBD2 (6 bases). CDR1 LNHDA and CDR2 SQIVND come from the germline V gene (reference sequence). The CDR3 covers 14 residues. V was clipped by 5 bases and J by 5 bases, with 14 bases between them. The CDR3 protein is CASSPPGVKDTQYF. CDR3 coding DNA: TGTGCCAGTAGTCCCCCGGGGGTGAAAGATACGCAGTATTTT.

The J gene is TRBJ2-7, the V gene TRBV27; D perhaps matches TRBD1 (5 bases). The germline CDR1 and CDR2 sequences are MNHEY and SMNVEV (reference sequence). Trimming pared 8 bases from V and 0 bases from J, leaving 11 bases between. This CDR3 has 13 residues. The CDR3, as DNA: TGTGCCAGCTCTGCCAGGGCCTCCTACGAGCAGTACTTC. Protein sequence: CASSARASYEQYF.

This chain uses TRBV10-3 with TRBJ1-5; perhaps TRBD1 as D (5 bases). Between the trimmed V and J ends, which lost 3 bases and 4 bases, there was a span of 13 bases. The CDR3 is 15 amino acids. The germline V gene encodes CDR1 ENHRY and CDR2 SYGVKD. For the CDR3, the DNA is TGTGCCATCAGTGATAAAGGGGTTGGAAATCAGCCCCAGCATTTT. This encodes CAISDKGVGNQPQHF.

J is TRBJ1-6 and V is TRBV7-8, with D perhaps TRBD1 (6 bases). The germline gives CDR1 SGHVS, CDR2 FQNEAQ. V lost 2 bases to trimming and J lost 5 bases, with 13 bases between them. There are 16 residues in the CDR3. CDR3 nucleotides: TGTGCCAGCAGCTTACAGGGGCTAGGGGATAATTCACCCCTCCACTTT. Protein product: CASSLQGLGDNSPLHF.

The V gene is TRBV21-1, the J gene TRBJ1-1; the D segment call TRBD1 is taken from the table without a DNA check. TRBV21-1 is a known pseudogene. The CDR3 extends over 14 amino acids. CDR3 DNA sequence: TGTGCCAGCAGCTCCCCCAGGGGGTTCGGCGAAGCTTTCTTT. Translating gives CASSSPRGFGEAFF.

This clone was seen a single time. The V and J genes are TRBV9 and TRBJ2-5, with 8 bases fitting TRBD1. Losses at the gene ends were 3 bases for V and 2 bases for J; bases not matched to a gene: 6. CDR1 is SGDLS, CDR2 YYNGEE, per germline. CDR3 size: 15 residues. The CDR3 spells CASSARQGRQETQYF. The DNA for the CDR3 is TGTGCCAGCAGCGCAAGACAGGGGAGGCAAGAGACCCAGTACTTC. The whole variable domain, remainder taken from reference TRBV9 and TRBJ2-5, is DSGVTQTPKHLITATGQRVTLRCSPRSGDLSVYWYQQSLDQGLQFLIQYYNGEERAKGNILERFSAQQFPDLHSELNLSSLELGDSALYFCASSARQGRQETQYFGPGTRLLVL.

This clone has only one observation. The chain combines TRBV19 with TRBJ1-2; 12 bases line up with TRBD1. Germline trimming cut 4 bases from V and 4 bases from J; bases unmatched to any gene: 7. The germline V gene encodes CDR1 LNHDA and CDR2 SQIVND (reference sequence). This CDR3 has 16 amino acids. The CDR3 DNA is TGTGCCAGTAGTACGACCGGGACAGGGGGCGTCTATGGCTACACCTTC. Translating it yields CASSTTGTGGVYGYTF. The entire variable domain, with the rest obtained from reference TRBV19 and TRBJ1-2, is as follows: DGGITQSPKYLFRKEGQNVTLSCEQNLNHDAMYWYRQDPGQGLRLIYYSQIVNDFQKGDIAEGYSVSREKKESFPLTVTSAQKNPTAFYLCASSTTGTGGVYGYTFGSGTRLTVV.